The entry below describes one TCR beta chain. Antigen specificity is unknown. This entry is derived from a study of OX40 agonist ivuxolimab in advanced cancers. Looking at the study overall: Those enrolled were approximately 87% male, with a mean age of about 66 years and ages from 23 to 79. The study reported partial responses in three patients: one hepatocellular carcinoma, two cutaneous melanoma. Findings and limits, study-wide: In a subset of nonresponders, normalized T-cell clonal expansion was also low.

TCRdb's copy holds only in-frame clones and misses some; the assay was immunoSEQ multiplex PCR. The table lists 35,000 to 50,000 clones, about 82% of them singletons. Samples were taken at baseline and on day 1 of cycles 4 and 7. Sequences were derived from CD4+ or CD8+ T cells sorted from blood, sampled in a trial of the OX40 agonist ivuxolimab. This TCR came from an adult with an advanced solid tumor such as melanoma, head and neck, liver or kidney cancer.

The CDR3 loop is CASSLDRGDTIYF. As DNA, the CDR3 is TGTGCCAGCAGCTTGGACAGGGGGGACACCATATATTTT. The chain is built from TRBV7-7 and TRBJ1-3; 10 nucleotides line up with TRBD1. V was clipped by 3 bases and J by 8 bases; unmatched bases: 1. Looked up from germline, CDR1 is SSHAT and CDR2 is FNYEAQ (reference sequence). This CDR3 contains 13 residues. Using reference TRBV7-7 and TRBJ1-3 for the parts outside the CDR3, the full variable domain is GAGVSQSPRYKVTKRGQDVTLRCDPISSHATLYWYQQALGQGPEFLTYFNYEAQPDKSGLPSDRFSAERPEGSISTLTIQRTEQRDSAMYRCASSLDRGDTIYFGEGSWLTVV.